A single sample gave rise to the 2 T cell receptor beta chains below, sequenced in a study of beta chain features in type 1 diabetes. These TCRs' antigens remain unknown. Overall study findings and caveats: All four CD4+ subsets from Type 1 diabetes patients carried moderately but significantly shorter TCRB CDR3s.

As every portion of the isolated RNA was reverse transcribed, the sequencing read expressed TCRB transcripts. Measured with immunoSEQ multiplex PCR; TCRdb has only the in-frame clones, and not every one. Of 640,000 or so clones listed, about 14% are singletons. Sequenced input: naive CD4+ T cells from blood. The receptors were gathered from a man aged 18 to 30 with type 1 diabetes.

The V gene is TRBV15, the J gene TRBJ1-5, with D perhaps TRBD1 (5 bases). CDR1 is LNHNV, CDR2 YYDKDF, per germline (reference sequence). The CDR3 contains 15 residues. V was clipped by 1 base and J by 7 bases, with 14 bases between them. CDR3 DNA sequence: TGTGCCACCAGCAGAGCTGGGGGGTCTTACCAGCCCCAGCATTTT. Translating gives CATSRAGGSYQPQHF. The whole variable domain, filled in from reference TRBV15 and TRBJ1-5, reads DAMVIQNPRYQVTQFGKPVTLSCSQTLNHNVMYWYQQKSSQAPKLLFHYYDKDFNNEADTPDNFQSRRPNTSFCFLDIRSPGLGDTAMYLCATSRAGGSYQPQHFGDGTRLSIL.

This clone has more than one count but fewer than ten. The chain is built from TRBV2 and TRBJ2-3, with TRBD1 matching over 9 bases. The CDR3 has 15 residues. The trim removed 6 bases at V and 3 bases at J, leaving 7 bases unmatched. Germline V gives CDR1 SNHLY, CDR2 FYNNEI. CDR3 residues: CASRDPGTGTDTQYF. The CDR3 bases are TGTGCCAGCAGAGACCCCGGGACAGGGACAGATACGCAGTATTTT.